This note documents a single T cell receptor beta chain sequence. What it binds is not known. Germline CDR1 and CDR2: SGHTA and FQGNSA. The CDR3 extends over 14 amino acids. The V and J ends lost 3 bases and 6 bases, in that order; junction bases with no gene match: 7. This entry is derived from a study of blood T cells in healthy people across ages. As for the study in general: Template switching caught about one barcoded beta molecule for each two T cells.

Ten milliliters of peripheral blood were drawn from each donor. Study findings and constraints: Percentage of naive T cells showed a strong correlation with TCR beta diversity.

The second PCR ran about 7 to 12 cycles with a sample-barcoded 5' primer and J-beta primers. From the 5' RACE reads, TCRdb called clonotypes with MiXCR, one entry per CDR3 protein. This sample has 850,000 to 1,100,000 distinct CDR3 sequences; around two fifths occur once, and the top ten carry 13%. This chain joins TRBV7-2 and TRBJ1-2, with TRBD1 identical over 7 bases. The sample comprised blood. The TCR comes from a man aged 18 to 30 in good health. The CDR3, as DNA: TGTGCCAGCAGCTTTTTACAGGGGCGTAATGGCTACACCTTC. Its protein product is CASSFLQGRNGYTF.